The 8 T cell receptor beta chains listed next were all sequenced from one sample in a study of beta chain features in type 1 diabetes. Study-level findings and limits: Moderately but significantly shorter TCRB CDR3s were found in Type 1 diabetes patients in all four CD4+ subsets.

Since all of the isolated RNA was reverse transcribed, expressed TCRB transcripts were what got sequenced. The assay was immunoSEQ multiplex PCR, and TCRdb's table has in-frame clones only and misses some. The table includes about 280,000 clones, about 15% detected once. The antigens for these receptors are not known. What was sequenced was naive CD4+ T cells from blood. All receptors come from a man aged 18 to 29 with type 1 diabetes.

In this sample, this clone turned up a few times. J is TRBJ2-3 and V is TRBV5-1, with 8 bases lining up with TRBD1. Unmatched junction bases numbered 10, after V lost 7 bases and J lost 3 bases. Germline-derived CDR1 and CDR2 are SGHRS and YFSETQ. The CDR3 spans 15 residues. This CDR3 reads CASHAGQGRTDTQYF. The CDR3 DNA reads TGCGCCAGCCACGCAGGACAGGGTCGAACAGATACGCAGTATTTT.

This clone was seen a handful of times. This chain connects TRBV29-1 to TRBJ2-7, with D possibly being TRBD2 (6 bases). The CDR3 is 13 amino acids. CDR1 and CDR2 (germline): SQVTM, ANQGSEA. V was trimmed by 5 bases and J by 1 base, leaving 12 bases between them. The CDR3 loop reads CSVKFGGSYEQYF. Here the CDR3 DNA reads TGCAGCGTTAAATTCGGGGGATCCTACGAGCAGTACTTC.

The chain couples TRBV6-6 to TRBJ2-7, with TRBD1 matching over 8 bases. With V trimmed by 5 bases and J by 6 bases, 12 bases remained unmatched. The CDR3 has 15 amino acids. Germline V CDR1 and CDR2: MNHNY, SVGAGI (reference sequence). The CDR3 nucleotides are TGTGCCAGCAGTGGCGCCCTGGACAGGGCGGGCGAGCAGTACTTC. This gives the protein CASSGALDRAGEQYF.

This clone has a handful of counts. V usage is TRBV27 and J usage is TRBJ1-1; maybe TRBD1 (6 bases). From germline, CDR1 is MNHEY and CDR2 SMNVEV (reference sequence). Trimming shortened V by 1 base and J by 1 base, and 10 bases separated the two germline ends. The CDR3 covers 15 residues. DNA for the CDR3: TGTGCCAGCAGTTTATACGACAGGACGAACACTGAAGCTTTCTTT. Encoded protein: CASSLYDRTNTEAFF.

The chain employs TRBV28 and TRBJ1-2; possible D gene TRBD1, 6 bases. Trimming cost V 10 bases and J 13 bases, with 28 bases left between them. The CDR3 sequence is 14 residues long. Germline assignment: CDR1 MDHEN and CDR2 SYDVKM. The chain's CDR3 is CATAVLARGSQFTF. The CDR3 DNA follows: TGTGCCACCGCAGTTTTGGCCAGGGGCTCCCAGTTCACCTTC.

This clone has just one count. The DNA of the CDR3 is TGTGCCACCAGCAGAGATAAAGGGACAGGGGGGAGAGATACGCAGTATTTT. It translates to CATSRDKGTGGRDTQYF. This chain connects TRBV15 to TRBJ2-3; TRBD1 aligns across 11 bases. There are 17 residues in the CDR3. The ends lost 0 bases at V and 5 bases at J; junction bases unmatched: 7. In germline, CDR1 is LNHNV, CDR2 YYDKDF (reference sequence).

The chain links TRBV5-1 to TRBJ2-3; the match to TRBD2 covers 12 bases. This CDR3 region has 12 residues. Per the germline V gene, CDR1 is SGHRS and CDR2 is YFSETQ. With 3 bases clipped from V and 13 bases from J, the junction kept 3 bases outside the gene matches. DNA of the CDR3: TGCGCCAGCAGCTGGACTAGCGGGGAGAAGTATTTT. It is translated as CASSWTSGEKYF.

V gene TRBV7-2 combines with J gene TRBJ2-7; 10 bases map to TRBD2. The CDR3 is 15 residues long. The V gene end was trimmed by 4 bases and the J gene end by 0 bases; junction bases not matched to a gene: 3. CDR1 and CDR2 (germline): SGHTA, FQGNSA. The CDR3: CASSSGLAASYEQYF. CDR3 coding DNA: TGTGCCAGCAGCTCCGGACTAGCGGCCTCCTACGAGCAGTACTTC. The full variable domain, rest sourced from reference TRBV7-2 and TRBJ2-7, is GAGVSQSPSNKVTEKGKDVELRCDPISGHTALYWYRQSLGQGLEFLIYFQGNSAPDKSGLPSDRFSAERTGGSVSTLTIQRTQQEDSAVYLCASSSGLAASYEQYFGPGTRLTVT.